A single sample is the source of the 25 T cell receptor beta chains below, sequenced in a study of cytomegalovirus exposure and HLA in healthy donors. The PCR was carried out with 60 Vbeta primers and 13 Jbeta primers. Profiling relied on immunoSEQ multiplex PCR, and the TCRdb table lists in-frame clones only, not all of them. The sample has over 150,000 clones, around 82% seen once. Sequenced input: PBMCs. These receptors all come from a man in his fifties or sixties in good health and CMV-seropositive.

The rearrangement joins TRBV7-9 to TRBJ1-1; TRBD1 matches at 10 bases. The CDR3 runs to 14 residues. From germline, CDR1 is SEHNR and CDR2 FQNEAQ (reference sequence). V shed 5 bases, J shed 5 bases, and the junction held 5 bases outside the gene matches. Here the CDR3 reads CASSGTGVQTEAFF. CDR3 sequence (DNA): TGTGCCAGCAGCGGGACAGGGGTTCAGACTGAAGCTTTCTTT.

The chain combines TRBV11-2 with TRBJ1-2; TRBD1 might be the D (6 bases). CDR3 length: 13 residues. From germline, CDR1 is SGHAT and CDR2 FQNNGV. V was trimmed by 2 bases and J by 4 bases, leaving 8 bases between them. The CDR3, as DNA: TGTGCCAGCAGCTTAACAGGGCCCTATGGCTACACCTTC. Translating gives CASSLTGPYGYTF. Variable domain in full (rest from reference TRBV11-2 and TRBJ1-2): EAGVAQSPRYKIIEKRQSVAFWCNPISGHATLYWYQQILGQGPKLLIQFQNNGVVDDSQLPKDRFSAERLKGVDSTLKIQPAKLEDSAVYLCASSLTGPYGYTFGSGTRLTVV.

The CDR3 is CASSATGYIGYEQYF. The CDR3 DNA reads as TGTGCCAGCAGCGCAACAGGGTACATTGGATACGAGCAGTACTTC. The chain couples TRBV5-5 to TRBJ2-5; tentative D call: TRBD1 (6 bases). The DNA end is a closer match to TRBJ2-7, so the J assignment may be wrong. This CDR3 comprises 15 residues. Germline V gives CDR1 SGHKS, CDR2 YYEKEE (reference sequence).

V is TRBV30 and J is TRBJ2-7; no clear D gene. With 0 bases removed from V and 6 bases from J, the gap between germline ends came to 9 bases. Germline CDR1 and CDR2: GTSNPN and SVGIG (reference sequence). This CDR3 has 12 amino acids. In DNA form, the CDR3 reads TGTGCCTGGAGTGTCCGGGTTACCGAGCAGTACTTC. It specifies CAWSVRVTEQYF.

This sequence joins TRBV18 and TRBJ2-7, with 9 bases identical to TRBD1. Trimming cost V 3 bases and J 2 bases; bases outside gene matches: 2. Looked up from germline, CDR1 is KGHSH and CDR2 is LQKENI. The length of the CDR3 is 14 residues. The CDR3 bases are TGTGCCAGCTCACCCGGGACAGGGCCCTACGAGCAGTACTTC. Protein: CASSPGTGPYEQYF.

The V gene is TRBV13, the J gene TRBJ2-1; 12 positions agree with TRBD2. Germline V CDR1 and CDR2: PRHDT, FYEKMQ (reference sequence). The CDR3 length is 17 residues. V was clipped by 1 base and J by 2 bases; unmatched bases: 3. The CDR3 nucleotides are TGTGCCAGCAGCTTAGAGCTAGCGGGAGGGCCCTACAATGAGCAGTTCTTC. It codes for CASSLELAGGPYNEQFF.

V is TRBV12-5 and J is TRBJ2-7; TRBD2 aligns across 9 bases. V lost 7 bases and J lost 7; bases outside the gene matches: 11. Germline loops: CDR1 LGHNT, CDR2 FRNRAP. This CDR3 spans 14 amino acids. CDR3 sequence (DNA): TGTGCTAGTGCCTGGGCTAGCGGGACTAGTGAGCAGTACTTC. Its protein product is CASAWASGTSEQYF. Using reference TRBV12-5 and TRBJ2-7 for the parts outside the CDR3, the full variable domain is DARVTQTPRHKVTEMGQEVTMRCQPILGHNTVFWYRQTMMQGLELLAYFRNRAPLDDSGMPKDRFSAEMPDATLATLKIQPSEPRDSAVYFCASAWASGTSEQYFGPGTRLTVT.

Comments on this clone: The germline gene is not matched at one end of the junction; a read error may be the cause. V gene TRBV7-9 combines with J gene TRBJ2-5; D unresolved. CDR1 is SEHNR, CDR2 FQNEAQ, per germline (reference sequence). The CDR3 runs 14 residues. Written as DNA, the CDR3 is TGTTCCAGCAGCCCGGCAGCGCGCCAAGAGACCCAGTACTTC. This codes for CSSSPAARQETQYF.

This rearrangement joins TRBV5-1 to TRBJ2-3; D may be TRBD1 (5 bases). This CDR3 region has 14 residues. Germline V gene data show CDR1 as SGHRS and CDR2 as YFSETQ. The ends were cut back, 3 bases at V and 5 bases at J, with 13 bases in the middle. The CDR3 DNA is TGCGCCAGCAGCTGGGGCAGGGCTGAAGATACGCAGTATTTT. Encoded protein: CASSWGRAEDTQYF.

The chain combines TRBV7-9 with TRBJ2-5; TRBD2 matches 9 bases. The germline CDR1 and CDR2 sequences are SEHNR and FQNEAQ (reference sequence). V was pared by 6 bases and J by 1 base, with 9 bases of the junction left unmatched. The CDR3 totals 16 residues. The chain's CDR3 is CASRREGAWSQETQYF. The CDR3 DNA follows: TGTGCCAGCAGGCGGGAGGGGGCTTGGTCCCAAGAGACCCAGTACTTC. Full variable domain (missing parts from reference TRBV7-9 and TRBJ2-5): DTGVSQNPRHKITKRGQNVTFRCDPISEHNRLYWYRQTLGQGPEFLTYFQNEAQLEKSRLLSDRFSAERPKGSFSTLEIQRTEQGDSAMYLCASRREGAWSQETQYFGPGTRLLVL.

This chain links TRBV6-6 with TRBJ2-1, with 10 positions matching TRBD2. There are 16 residues in the CDR3. Trimming took 1 base from V and 7 from J; bases not matched to a gene: 7. Per the germline V gene, CDR1 is MNHNY and CDR2 is SVGAGI (reference sequence). CDR3 loop: CASSYLLAGESNEQFF. The CDR3 DNA reads as TGTGCCAGCAGTTACTTGCTAGCGGGGGAGAGTAATGAGCAGTTCTTC.

V usage is TRBV6-5 and J usage is TRBJ2-7; D possibly corresponds to TRBD1 (6 bases). The CDR3 sequence is 14 residues long. V was pared by 4 bases and J by 2 bases, with 12 bases between. The V gene's germline CDR1 is MNHEY and CDR2 SVGAGI. The CDR3 bases are TGTGCCAGCAGTTCGACCAGGGGTCCCTACGAGCAGTACTTC. Amino acids: CASSSTRGPYEQYF.

This clone was recorded once. This chain uses TRBV6-6 with TRBJ2-1; 9 nucleotides agree with TRBD1. The CDR3 loop spans 16 amino acids. Germline V gene data show CDR1 as MNHNY and CDR2 as SVGAGI (reference sequence). The trim removed 4 bases at V and 4 bases at J, leaving 8 bases unmatched. The CDR3 nucleotides read TGTGCCAGCAGTTTCCGACAGGGGGAAGGGTACAATGAGCAGTTCTTC. Translating it yields CASSFRQGEGYNEQFF.

This clone was picked up one time. V usage is TRBV7-2 and J usage is TRBJ2-5; 12 bases are a match to TRBD2. Per germline, CDR1 SGHTA and CDR2 FQGNSA. This CDR3 region has 15 residues. The V segment lost 0 bases and the J segment 5 bases; nucleotides outside the gene matches: 1. In DNA, the CDR3 is TGTGCCAGCAGCTTAGCACTAGCGGGAGGTGAGACCCAGTACTTC. It is translated as CASSLALAGGETQYF.

V usage is TRBV6-4 and J usage is TRBJ1-6, with D uncertain. The length of the CDR3 is 14 residues. Trimming left V 6 bases short and J 5 bases short, with 11 bases between. The germline V gene has CDR1 MRHNA and CDR2 SNTAGT. CDR3 nucleotides: TGTGCCAGCAGAAGGACGGGAGATAATTCACCCCTCCACTTT. Translation gives CASRRTGDNSPLHF.

This chain links TRBV30 with TRBJ1-6; TRBD1 is a possible D gene (6 bases). This CDR3 spans 13 amino acids. From germline, CDR1 is GTSNPN and CDR2 SVGIG (reference sequence). Between the trimmed V and J ends, which lost 2 bases and 7 bases, there was a span of 9 bases. As DNA, the CDR3 is TGTGCCTGGAGTTTTACAGGGAATTCACCCCTCCACTTT. It translates to CAWSFTGNSPLHF.

The genes are TRBV6-5 and TRBJ2-7, with D possibly being TRBD1 (6 bases). V shed 6 bases and J shed 3 bases, with 18 bases lying between them. This CDR3 comprises 15 residues. The germline V gene has CDR1 MNHEY and CDR2 SVGAGI. The CDR3 sequence: CASSYNPGQNYEQYF. CDR3 nucleotide sequence: TGTGCCAGCAGCTACAACCCGGGACAAAACTACGAGCAGTACTTC.

This clone showed up just a few times. This rearrangement joins TRBV28 to TRBJ2-5, with TRBD2 as a possible D gene (6 bases). Trimming stripped 10 bases from V and 4 bases from J, with 10 bases between. The CDR3 is made up of 11 amino acids. The germline V gene has CDR1 MDHEN and CDR2 SYDVKM. The CDR3 loop reads CATAGIETQYF. CDR3 nucleotides: TGTGCCACCGCGGGAATAGAGACCCAGTACTTC.

The chain uses TRBV9 and TRBJ2-3; D perhaps matches TRBD1 (5 bases). Germline values: CDR1 SGDLS, CDR2 YYNGEE. Trimming took off 4 bases at V and 0 bases at J, with 15 bases between the two ends. This CDR3 region has 16 residues. CDR3 in amino acids: CASSFSAGYSTDTQYF. The DNA for the CDR3 is TGTGCCAGCAGCTTTTCGGCAGGGTATAGCACAGATACGCAGTATTTT.

V and J are TRBV19 and TRBJ2-1, with 10 bases identical to TRBD1. J lost 10 bases, V lost 4 bases, and 4 bases had no gene match. The CDR3 is made up of 13 amino acids. Germline V gene sequence: CDR1 LNHDA, CDR2 SQIVND (reference sequence). CDR3 sequence: CASSTDRGREQFF. Here the CDR3 DNA reads TGTGCCAGTAGTACCGACAGGGGGCGAGAGCAGTTCTTC.

The rearrangement links TRBV28 to TRBJ2-5, with a weak D call TRBD2 (6 bases). Trimming removed 2 bases from V and 5 bases from J, with 9 bases in between. Germline assignment: CDR1 MDHEN and CDR2 SYDVKM. The CDR3 runs to 13 residues. As DNA, the CDR3 is TGTGCCAGCAGTTTAAAGGGGAGGGAGACCCAGTACTTC. This codes for CASSLKGRETQYF.

The chain couples TRBV5-6 to TRBJ1-5; weak D call: TRBD1 (5 bases). Germline values: CDR1 SGHDT, CDR2 YYEEEE. The CDR3 covers 16 residues. V was pared by 3 bases and J by 4 bases, with 17 bases between. CDR3 bases: TGTGCCAGCAGCTCGCTCCGGCAGGGCTATAATCAGCCCCAGCATTTT. Its protein product is CASSSLRQGYNQPQHF.

This clone was seen more than once but under ten times. The chain is built from TRBV5-6 and TRBJ2-5; TRBD2 matches 7 bases. The trim removed 2 bases at V and 2 bases at J, leaving 3 bases unmatched. The V gene's germline CDR1 is SGHDT and CDR2 YYEEEE. The CDR3 has 14 amino acids. CDR3 in DNA: TGTGCCAGCAGCTTAGGACTAGATCAAGAGACCCAGTACTTC. As protein: CASSLGLDQETQYF. The variable domain in full, with the rest retrieved from reference TRBV5-6 and TRBJ2-5, is DAGVTQSPTHLIKTRGQQVTLRCSPKSGHDTVSWYQQALGQGPQFIFQYYEEEERQRGNFPDRFSGHQFPNYSSELNVNALLLGDSALYLCASSLGLDQETQYFGPGTRLLVL.

The rearrangement uses TRBV6-1 and TRBJ2-7, with D maybe TRBD1 (5 bases). The V end was cut by 5 bases, the J end by 3 bases, with 11 bases between. Germline V gene sequence: CDR1 MNHNS, CDR2 SASEGT. There are 13 residues in the CDR3. CDR3 amino acids: CASSWTSYYEQYF. The DNA of the CDR3 is TGTGCCAGCAGTTGGACAAGCTACTACGAGCAGTACTTC.

The V gene is TRBV7-3, the J gene TRBJ2-4; the D gene is possibly TRBD2 (6 bases). The length of the CDR3 is 13 residues. V lost 3 bases to trimming and J lost 10 bases, with 13 bases between them. Germline V lookup: CDR1 SGHTA, CDR2 FQGTGA. CDR3 protein: CASSLGGGEIQYF. Here the CDR3 DNA reads TGTGCCAGCAGCTTGGGGGGAGGCGAGATTCAGTACTTC.